The present T cell receptor beta chain was sequenced within a study of regulatory T cells in long-lasting Graves disease. With 7 bases clipped from V and 4 bases from J, the junction kept 9 bases outside the gene matches. The germline V gene encodes CDR1 SQVTM and CDR2 ANQGSEA. CDR3 size: 13 residues. Specified time point: persistent/refractory GD, antithyroid drugs over 5 years with positive TRAb. Extracted PBMC RNA gave rise to the TCR library. This clonotype was counted at least ten times. The antigen is undetermined. The TCR beta library used iRepertoire HTBI primers with Arm-PCR amplification of CDR3. One entry per CDR3 protein results from TCRdb running MiXCR on the multiplex PCR reads. Here the sample spans some 420,000 distinct CDR3 sequences, approximately 23% being singletons. Study-level points and caveats: Favored gene segments in persistent disease were TRBV28, TRBJ1-2 and TRBJ2-5.

The chain has TRBV29-1 and TRBJ2-5, with TRBD2 identical over 7 bases. The receptor's source is a female donor with Graves disease. The sample consisted of peripheral blood mononuclear cells (PBMCs), taken when the disease was refractory, from a patient treated with antithyroid drugs. CDR3 coding DNA: TGCAGCGCTGAGGGTGCGGGAGCAGAGACCCAGTACTTC. This translates into CSAEGAGAETQYF.